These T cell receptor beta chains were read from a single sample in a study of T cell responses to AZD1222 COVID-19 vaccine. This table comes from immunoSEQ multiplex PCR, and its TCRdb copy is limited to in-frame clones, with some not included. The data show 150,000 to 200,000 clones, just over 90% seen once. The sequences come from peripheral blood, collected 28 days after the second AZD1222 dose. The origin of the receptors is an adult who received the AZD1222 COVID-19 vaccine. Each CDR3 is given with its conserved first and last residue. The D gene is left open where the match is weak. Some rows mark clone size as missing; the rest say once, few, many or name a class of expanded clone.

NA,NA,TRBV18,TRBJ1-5,CASSPLRVGQPQHF,TGTGCCAGCTCACCTCTTAGGGTTGGTCAGCCCCAGCATTTT
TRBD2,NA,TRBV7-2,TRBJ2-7,CASSMGLLYEQYF,TGTGCCAGCAGCATGGGACTATTGTACGAGCAGTACTTC
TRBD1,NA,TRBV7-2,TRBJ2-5,CASSSLGTGMEQTQYF,TGTGCCAGCAGCTCTCTAGGGACAGGAATGGAACAGACCCAGTACTTC
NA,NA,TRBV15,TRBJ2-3,CATSSKRGGTDTQYF,TGTGCCACCAGCAGCAAAAGAGGCGGCACAGATACGCAGTATTTT
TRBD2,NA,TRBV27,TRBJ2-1,CASSPGLAAYNEQFF,TGTGCCAGCAGCCCGGGACTAGCGGCCTACAATGAGCAGTTCTTC
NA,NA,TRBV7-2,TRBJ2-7,CASSLGTVPVIGEQYF,TGTGCCAGCAGCTTAGGGACAGTACCTGTTATCGGGGAGCAGTACTTC
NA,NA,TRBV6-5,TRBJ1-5,CASIIDSSNQPQHF,TGTGCCAGCATCATAGACAGCAGCAATCAGCCCCAGCATTTT
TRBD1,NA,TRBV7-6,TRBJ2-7,CASSLDTGVREQYF,TGTGCCAGCAGCTTAGATACAGGGGTCCGCGAGCAGTACTTC
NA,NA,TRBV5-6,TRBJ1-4,CASSWKREKLFF,TGTGCCAGCAGCTGGAAGCGGGAAAAACTGTTTTTT
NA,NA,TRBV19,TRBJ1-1,CASSLRQGLNTEAFF,TGTGCCAGTAGTCTCCGTCAGGGTCTGAACACTGAAGCTTTCTTT
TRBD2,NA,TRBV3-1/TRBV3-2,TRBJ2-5,CASSQGLAEGETQYF,TGTGCCAGCAGTCAAGGACTAGCGGAGGGGGAGACCCAGTACTTC
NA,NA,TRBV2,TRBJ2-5,CASSEALDFQETQYF,TGTGCCAGCAGCGAAGCGCTGGACTTTCAAGAGACCCAGTACTTC
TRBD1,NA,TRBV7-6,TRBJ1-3,CASSATGGNTIYF,TGTGCCAGCAGCGCGACAGGGGGAAACACCATATATTTT
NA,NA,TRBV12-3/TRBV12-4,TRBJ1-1,CASTGRGPEAFF,TGTGCCAGCACCGGCCGAGGGCCTGAAGCTTTCTTT
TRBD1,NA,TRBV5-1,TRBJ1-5,CASSLGTGVQPQHF,TGCGCCAGCAGCTTAGGGACAGGGGTACAGCCCCAGCATTTT
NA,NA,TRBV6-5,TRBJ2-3,CASSYDLGGPTDTQYF,TGTGCCAGCAGTTACGACCTTGGGGGTCCCACAGATACGCAGTATTTT
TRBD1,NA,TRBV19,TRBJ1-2,CASSRALGQGGIYGYTF,TGTGCCAGTAGCAGGGCGTTGGGACAGGGCGGCATCTATGGCTACACCTTC
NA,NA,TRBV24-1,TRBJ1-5,CASNQPQHF,TGTGCCAGCAATCAGCCCCAGCATTTT
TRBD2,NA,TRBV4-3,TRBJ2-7,CASSQDRGSGRAYEQYF,TGCGCCAGCAGCCAAGATCGGGGAAGCGGGAGAGCTTACGAGCAGTACTTC
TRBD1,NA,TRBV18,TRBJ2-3,CASSPQTGLGTDTQYF,TGTGCCAGCTCACCTCAGACAGGGTTGGGCACAGATACGCAGTATTTT
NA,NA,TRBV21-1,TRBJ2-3,CASSRVGQVTDTQYF,TGTGCCAGCAGCAGGGTAGGACAGGTCACAGATACGCAGTATTTT
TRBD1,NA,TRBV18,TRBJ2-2,CASSQITGDAGELFF,TGTGCCAGCTCACAAATCACAGGGGATGCCGGGGAGCTGTTTTTT
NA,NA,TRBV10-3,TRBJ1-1,CAISEIPGDTEAFF,TGTGCCATCAGTGAGATCCCAGGGGACACTGAAGCTTTCTTT
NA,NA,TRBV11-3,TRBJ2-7,CASGSGPEEQYF,TGTGCCAGCGGCTCCGGCCCTGAGGAGCAGTACTTC
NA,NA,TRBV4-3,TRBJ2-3,CASSQGPGTPRETDTQYF,TGCGCCAGCAGCCAAGGGCCTGGGACTCCCCGAGAGACAGATACGCAGTATTTT
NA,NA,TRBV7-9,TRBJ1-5,CASSQTPPSNQPQHF,TGTGCCAGCAGCCAGACCCCTCCGAGCAATCAGCCCCAGCATTTT
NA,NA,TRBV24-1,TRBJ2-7,CATSGGARADEQYF,TGTGCCACCAGTGGAGGAGCCCGTGCGGACGAGCAGTACTTC
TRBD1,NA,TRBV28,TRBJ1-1,CASRAGTGVNTEAFF,TGTGCCAGCAGGGCCGGGACAGGGGTGAACACTGAAGCTTTCTTT
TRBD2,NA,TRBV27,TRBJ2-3,CASSSGTSGASTQYF,TGTGCCAGCAGTTCTGGGACTAGCGGGGCCAGTACGCAGTATTTT
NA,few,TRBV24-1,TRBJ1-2,CATSDLWQNYGYTF,TGTGCCACCAGTGATTTGTGGCAGAACTATGGCTACACCTTC
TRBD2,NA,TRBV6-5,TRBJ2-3,CASSYGLADTQYF,TGTGCCAGCAGTTACGGACTAGCAGATACGCAGTATTTT
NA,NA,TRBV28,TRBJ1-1,CASSPTRDREAFF,TGTGCCAGCAGCCCTACCCGAGACAGAGAAGCTTTCTTT
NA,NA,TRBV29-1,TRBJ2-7,CSVEGPGKGLYEQYF,TGCAGCGTTGAAGGCCCAGGGAAGGGTCTCTACGAGCAGTACTTC
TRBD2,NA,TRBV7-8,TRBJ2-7,CASSLGLATAYEQYF,TGTGCCAGCAGCTTAGGACTAGCGACTGCCTACGAGCAGTACTTC
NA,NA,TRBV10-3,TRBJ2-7,CAIKTPRGEQYF,TGTGCCATCAAAACCCCCCGGGGCGAGCAGTACTTC
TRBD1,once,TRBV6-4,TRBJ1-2,CASSDSPGGADYTF,TGTGCCAGCAGTGACTCCCCAGGGGGCGCTGACTACACCTTC
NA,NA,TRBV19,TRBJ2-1,CASSATGYNEQFF,TGTGCCAGTAGTGCGACAGGTTACAATGAGCAGTTCTTC
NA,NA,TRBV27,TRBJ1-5,CASSLYGVGGHHSQPQHF,TGTGCCAGCAGTTTATACGGAGTGGGGGGACACCACAGTCAGCCCCAGCATTTT
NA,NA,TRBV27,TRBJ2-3,CASSLTLLAAGTDTQYF,TGTGCCAGCAGCTTGACTCTCCTAGCCGCAGGCACAGATACGCAGTATTTT
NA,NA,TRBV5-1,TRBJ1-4,CASSLFGTNEKLFF,TGCGCCAGCAGCTTGTTTGGAACTAATGAAAAACTGTTTTTT
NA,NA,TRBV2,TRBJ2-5,CASSDSRQETQYF,TGTGCCAGCAGTGACAGTAGACAAGAGACCCAGTACTTC
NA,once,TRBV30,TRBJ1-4,CAWSVPPTTNEKLFF,TGTGCCTGGAGTGTACCACCTACAACTAATGAAAAACTGTTTTTT
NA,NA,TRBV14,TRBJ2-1,CASSGGGYSYNEQFF,TGTGCCAGCAGCGGAGGGGGTTACTCCTACAATGAGCAGTTCTTC
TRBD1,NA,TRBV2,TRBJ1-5,CASSKTGWGQPQHF,TGTGCCAGCAGTAAGACAGGGTGGGGTCAGCCCCAGCATTTT
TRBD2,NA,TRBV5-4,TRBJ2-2,CASSSIAGDYTGELFF,TGTGCCAGCAGCTCGATAGCGGGAGATTACACCGGGGAGCTGTTTTTT
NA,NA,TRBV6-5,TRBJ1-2,CASSLGGDDGYTF,TGTGCCAGCAGTTTGGGCGGAGACGATGGCTACACCTTC
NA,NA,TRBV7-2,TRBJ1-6,CASSLGGWVSPLHF,TGTGCCAGCAGCTTAGGGGGGTGGGTGTCACCCCTCCACTTT
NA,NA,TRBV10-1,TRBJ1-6,CASSLSDGHNSPLHF,TGCGCCAGCAGTCTTTCGGACGGGCATAATTCACCCCTCCACTTT
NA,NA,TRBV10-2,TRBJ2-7,CASSETHREKEYF,TGCGCCAGCAGTGAGACCCACAGGGAAAAAGAGTACTTC
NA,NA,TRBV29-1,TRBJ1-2,CLDRNPNYGYTF,TGCCTCGACAGAAACCCTAACTATGGCTACACCTTC
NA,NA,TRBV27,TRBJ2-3,CASIEVWGATDTQYF,TGTGCCAGCATCGAAGTGTGGGGGGCGACAGATACGCAGTATTTT
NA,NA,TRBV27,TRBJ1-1,CASTLSPGGGTEAFF,TGTGCCAGCACCCTATCCCCTGGGGGGGGCACTGAAGCTTTCTTT